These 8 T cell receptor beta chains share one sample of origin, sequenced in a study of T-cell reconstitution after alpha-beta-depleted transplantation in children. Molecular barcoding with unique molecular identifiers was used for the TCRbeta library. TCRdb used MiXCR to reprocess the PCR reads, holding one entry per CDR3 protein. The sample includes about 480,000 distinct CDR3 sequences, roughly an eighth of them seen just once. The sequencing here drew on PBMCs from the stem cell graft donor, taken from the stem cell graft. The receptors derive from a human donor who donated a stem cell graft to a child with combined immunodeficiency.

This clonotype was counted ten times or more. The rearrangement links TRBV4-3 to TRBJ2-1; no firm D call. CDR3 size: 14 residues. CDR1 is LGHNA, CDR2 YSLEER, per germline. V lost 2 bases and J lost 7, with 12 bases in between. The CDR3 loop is CASSQRFGNNEQFF. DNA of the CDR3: TGCGCCAGCAGCCAAAGATTTGGGAATAATGAGCAGTTCTTC.

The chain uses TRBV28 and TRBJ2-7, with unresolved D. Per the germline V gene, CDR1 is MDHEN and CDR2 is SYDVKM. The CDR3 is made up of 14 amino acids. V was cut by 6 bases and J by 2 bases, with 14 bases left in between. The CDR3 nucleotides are TGTGCCAGCAGACGCGATCTCGGAACCTACGAGCAGTACTTC. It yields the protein CASRRDLGTYEQYF.

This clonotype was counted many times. The CDR3: CASSLWGGRNYEQYF. Written as DNA, the CDR3 is TGTGCCAGCAGTCTCTGGGGGGGGCGAAATTACGAGCAGTACTTC. The chain couples TRBV6-5 to TRBJ2-7; D is perhaps TRBD2 (7 bases). The ends were cut back, 5 bases at V and 4 bases at J, with 18 bases in the middle. The germline V gene encodes CDR1 MNHEY and CDR2 SVGAGI. The CDR3 runs 15 residues.

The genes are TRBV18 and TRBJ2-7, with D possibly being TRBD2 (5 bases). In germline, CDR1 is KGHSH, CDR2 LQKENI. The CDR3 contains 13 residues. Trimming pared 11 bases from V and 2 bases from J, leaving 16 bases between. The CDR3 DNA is TGTGCCGCTTCCGGGGAGAATCCCTACGAGCAGTACTTC. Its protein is CAASGENPYEQYF.

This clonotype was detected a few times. CDR3 amino acids: CASITRRGPEAFF. The CDR3 DNA reads as TGTGCCAGCATTACACGCAGGGGTCCTGAAGCTTTCTTT. This chain connects TRBV12-3 or TRBV12-4 to TRBJ1-1; possible D gene TRBD1, 6 bases. This CDR3 has 13 residues. With 7 bases removed from V and 6 bases from J, the gap between germline ends came to 15 bases.

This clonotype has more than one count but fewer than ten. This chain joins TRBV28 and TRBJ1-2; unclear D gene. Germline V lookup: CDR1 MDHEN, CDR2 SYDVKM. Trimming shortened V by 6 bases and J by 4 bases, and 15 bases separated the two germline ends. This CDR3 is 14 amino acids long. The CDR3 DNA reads TGTGCCAGCAGGGTACCAATTATGGGCTATGGCTACACCTTC. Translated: CASRVPIMGYGYTF.

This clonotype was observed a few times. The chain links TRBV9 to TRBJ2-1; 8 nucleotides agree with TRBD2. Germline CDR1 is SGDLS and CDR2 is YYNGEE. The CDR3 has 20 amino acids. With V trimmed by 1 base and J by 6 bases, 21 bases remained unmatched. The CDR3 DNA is TGTGCCAGCAGCGTAAGGGTCGGCAGGGCGGAGGTAGCGGGGATCAATGAGCAGTTCTTC. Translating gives CASSVRVGRAEVAGINEQFF.

CDR3 sequence reads: CASTRDPYEQYF. Here the CDR3 DNA reads TGTGCCAGCACCCGGGACCCCTACGAGCAGTACTTC. The chain has TRBV12-3 or TRBV12-4 and TRBJ2-7, with D perhaps being TRBD1 or TRBD2 (5 bases each). V was clipped by 7 bases and J by 2 bases, with 9 bases between them. The CDR3 is made up of 12 amino acids.